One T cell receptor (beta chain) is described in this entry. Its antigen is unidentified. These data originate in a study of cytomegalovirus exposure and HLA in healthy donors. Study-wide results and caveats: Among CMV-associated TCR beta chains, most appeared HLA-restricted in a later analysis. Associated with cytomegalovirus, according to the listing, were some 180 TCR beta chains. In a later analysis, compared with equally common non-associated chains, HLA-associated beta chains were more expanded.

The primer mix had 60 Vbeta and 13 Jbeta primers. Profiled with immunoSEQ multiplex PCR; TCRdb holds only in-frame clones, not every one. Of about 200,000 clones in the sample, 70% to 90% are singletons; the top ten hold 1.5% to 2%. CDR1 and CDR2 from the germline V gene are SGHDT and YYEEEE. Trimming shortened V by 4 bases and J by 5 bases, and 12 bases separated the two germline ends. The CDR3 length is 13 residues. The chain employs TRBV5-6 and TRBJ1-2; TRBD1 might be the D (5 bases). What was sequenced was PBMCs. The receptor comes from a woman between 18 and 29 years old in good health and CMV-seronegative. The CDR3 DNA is TGTGCCAGCAGCCCAGACAGAGCTTATGGCTACACCTTC. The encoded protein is CASSPDRAYGYTF.